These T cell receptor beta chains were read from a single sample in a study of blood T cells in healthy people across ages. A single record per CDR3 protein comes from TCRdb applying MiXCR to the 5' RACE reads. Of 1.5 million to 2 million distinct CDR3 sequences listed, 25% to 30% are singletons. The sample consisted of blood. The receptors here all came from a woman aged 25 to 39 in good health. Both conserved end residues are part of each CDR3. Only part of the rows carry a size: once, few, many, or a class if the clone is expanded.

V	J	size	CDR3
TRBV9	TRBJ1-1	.	CASRGEEAEAFF
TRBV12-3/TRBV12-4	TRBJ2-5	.	CASSLYRGFQETQYF
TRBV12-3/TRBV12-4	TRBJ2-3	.	CASVKGPSTDTQYF
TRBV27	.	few	CASKTAGARDEQYF
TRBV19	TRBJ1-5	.	CASRRDRSGDQPQHF
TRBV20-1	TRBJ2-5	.	CSARDPAGDETQYF
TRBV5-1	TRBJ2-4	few	CASSQNAGSTGGAKNIQYF
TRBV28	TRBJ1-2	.	CASSLMIGYGYTF
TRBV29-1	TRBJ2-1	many	CSVGEDSYNEQFF
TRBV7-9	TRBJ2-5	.	CASSSVGVRETQYF
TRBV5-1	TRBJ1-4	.	CASSLVGEPEKLFF
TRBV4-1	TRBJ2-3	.	CASSHSGFNTDTQYF
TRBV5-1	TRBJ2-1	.	CASSLDRVADEQFF
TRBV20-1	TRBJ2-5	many	CSARGGTDFETQYF
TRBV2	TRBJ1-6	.	CASSDPAGTGGSPLHF
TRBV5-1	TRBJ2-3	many	CASSTEGRGFTDTQYF